This T cell receptor (beta chain) was recovered during a study of technical replicates of blood from a few donors. Per germline, CDR1 SNHLY and CDR2 FYNNEI. Between the trimmed V and J ends, which lost 11 bases and 3 bases, there was a span of 20 bases. The CDR3 runs to 14 residues. Measured with immunoSEQ multiplex PCR; TCRdb has only the in-frame clones, and not every one. This table has under 85,000 clones, 97% appearing once. The J gene is TRBJ2-7, the V gene TRBV2; possibly TRBD2 for D (6 bases). The source material was T cells isolated from PBMCs. This TCR came from a human donor in good health. The CDR3 bases are TGTGCCGTCTCAGGACTTCCCGGGAGCTACGAGCAGTACTTC. Encoded protein: CAVSGLPGSYEQYF.